This TCR beta chain is from a study of cytomegalovirus exposure and HLA in healthy donors. Study at large: There were some 120 million unique TCR beta sequences, drawn from about 190 million T cells, in an earlier analysis. Caucasian-associated ancestry cluster membership applied to about four fifths of some 400 genotyped donors.

Germline trimming cut 2 bases from V and 9 bases from J; bases unmatched to any gene: 12. Per the germline V gene, CDR1 is GTSNPN and CDR2 is SVGIG (reference sequence). CDR3 length equals 14 residues. With 60 Vbeta and 13 Jbeta primers, the PCR was carried out. TCRdb keeps only in-frame clones here, not all; method: immunoSEQ multiplex PCR. The sample lists around 140,000 clones; roughly 83% were seen once. This clone was seen only once. The antigen is undetermined. Donors in the study were healthy people who gave bone marrow. General study points: A later examination showed that TCR association rates differed by HLA locus, with DRB1 most and HLA-C fewest.

The sequence was obtained from a man between 40 and 49 years old in good health and CMV-seronegative. The source material was PBMCs. V and J are TRBV30 and TRBJ2-7; 8 positions agree with TRBD2. CDR3 in amino acids: CAWSPSGPVIAQYF. The CDR3 DNA sequence: TGTGCCTGGAGTCCTAGCGGGCCTGTGATCGCGCAGTACTTC.